A selection of T cell receptor beta chains follows, all from one sample in a study of early T cells in non-severe SARS-CoV-2 infection. TCRdb reprocessed the 5' RACE reads via MiXCR and lists one record per CDR3 protein. The table includes tens of thousands of distinct CDR3 sequences, about 4.5% detected once. Sequenced input: whole blood. The receptors were sampled from an adult who was a healthcare worker with PCR-confirmed SARS-CoV-2 infection or an uninfected control (not recorded which). CDR3s include the opening cysteine and the closing phenylalanine or tryptophan. The D gene is left open where the match is weak. Where a row states a size, it is once, few, many or the class of an expanded clone; other rows omit it.

>many|TRBV4-1|TRBD1|TRBJ2-7
CASSPGTGLGEQYF
TGCGCCAGCAGCCCCGGGACAGGGCTAGGCGAGCAGTACTTC
>many|TRBV20-1|TRBD2|TRBJ2-1
CSASSGTTTYNEQFF
TGCAGTGCTAGTAGCGGGACTACCACCTACAATGAGCAGTTCTTC
>many|TRBV7-3|.|TRBJ2-2
CASSLQGRGNTGELFF
TGTGCCAGCAGCTTACAGGGGCGCGGGAACACCGGGGAGCTGTTTTTT
>few|TRBV7-9|TRBD1|TRBJ2-7
CASSPYGTGSYEQYF
TGTGCCAGCAGCCCATACGGGACAGGAAGCTACGAGCAGTACTTC
>few|TRBV5-5|TRBD2|TRBJ2-3
CASSPTPAGGPADTQYF
TGTGCCAGCAGCCCAACTCCAGCGGGAGGGCCAGCAGATACGCAGTATTTT
>.|TRBV12-5|.|TRBJ2-7
CASGLGIGEQYF
TGTGCTAGTGGTTTGGGAATAGGGGAGCAGTACTTC
>many|TRBV5-1|TRBD2|TRBJ2-7
CASSLEGRGLGEQYF
TGCGCCAGCAGCTTGGAGGGACGGGGACTAGGGGAGCAGTACTTC
>few|TRBV10-1|.|TRBJ2-1
CASSPRETTYPGHNEQFF
TGCGCCAGCAGTCCCCGCGAAACTACCTACCCGGGACACAATGAGCAGTTCTTC
>few|TRBV29-1|.|TRBJ1-5
CSVGDDLYQPQHF
TGCAGCGTAGGAGATGACCTCTATCAGCCCCAGCATTTT
>many|TRBV7-9|.|TRBJ1-1
CASSLRAAGDTEAFF
TGTGCCAGCAGTCTCCGGGCCGCAGGGGACACTGAAGCTTTCTTT
>many|TRBV9|TRBD2|TRBJ2-5
CASSVGASGAVETQYF
TGTGCCAGCAGCGTAGGGGCTAGCGGGGCGGTAGAGACCCAGTACTTC
>many|TRBV7-9|TRBD2|TRBJ2-5
CASSLLAGGGETQYF
TGTGCCAGCAGCCTACTAGCGGGAGGGGGCGAGACCCAGTACTTC
>few|TRBV5-4|TRBD2|TRBJ2-1
CASSHSAGGNSYNEQFF
TGTGCCAGCAGCCACTCAGCGGGGGGGAATTCCTACAATGAGCAGTTCTTC
>many|TRBV11-2|TRBD1|TRBJ2-3
CASSLDETGGDTQYF
TGTGCCAGCAGCTTAGACGAGACAGGGGGGGATACGCAGTATTTT
>many|TRBV5-5|.|TRBJ2-2
CASKPIGRTGELFF
TGTGCCAGCAAACCGATCGGGAGAACCGGGGAGCTGTTTTTT